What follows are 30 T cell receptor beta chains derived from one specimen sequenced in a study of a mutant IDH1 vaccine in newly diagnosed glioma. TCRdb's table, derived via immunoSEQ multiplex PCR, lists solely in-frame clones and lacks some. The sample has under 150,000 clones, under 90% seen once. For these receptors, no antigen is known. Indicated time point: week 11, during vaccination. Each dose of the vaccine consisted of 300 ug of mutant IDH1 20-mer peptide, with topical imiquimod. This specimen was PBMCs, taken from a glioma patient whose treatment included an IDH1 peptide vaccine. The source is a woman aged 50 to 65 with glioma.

CDR3 DNA sequence: TGTGCCAGCAGTTTTAGGCGGAGAGACAATGAGCAGTTCTTC. Protein product: CASSFRRRDNEQFF. J is TRBJ2-1 and V is TRBV27, with unresolved D. The CDR3 length is 14 residues. CDR1 MNHEY and CDR2 SMNVEV come from the germline V gene (reference sequence). V was trimmed by 3 bases and J by 5 bases, leaving 11 bases between them.

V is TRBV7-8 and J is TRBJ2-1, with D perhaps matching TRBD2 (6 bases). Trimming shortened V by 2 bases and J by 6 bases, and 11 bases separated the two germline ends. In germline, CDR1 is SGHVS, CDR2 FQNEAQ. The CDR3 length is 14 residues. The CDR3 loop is CASSLRRGSNEQFF. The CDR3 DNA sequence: TGTGCCAGCAGCTTACGGCGGGGCAGCAATGAGCAGTTCTTC.

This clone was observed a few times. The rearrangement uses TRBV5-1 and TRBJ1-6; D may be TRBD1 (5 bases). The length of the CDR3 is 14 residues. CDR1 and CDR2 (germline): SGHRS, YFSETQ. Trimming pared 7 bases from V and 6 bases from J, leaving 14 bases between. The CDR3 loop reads CASGGQGANSPLHF. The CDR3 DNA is TGCGCCAGCGGCGGGCAGGGTGCTAATTCACCCCTCCACTTT. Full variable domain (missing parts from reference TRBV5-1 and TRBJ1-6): KAGVTQTPRYLIKTRGQQVTLSCSPISGHRSVSWYQQTPGQGLQFLFEYFSETQRNKGNFPGRFSGRQFSNSRSEMNVSTLELGDSALYLCASGGQGANSPLHFGNGTRLTVT.

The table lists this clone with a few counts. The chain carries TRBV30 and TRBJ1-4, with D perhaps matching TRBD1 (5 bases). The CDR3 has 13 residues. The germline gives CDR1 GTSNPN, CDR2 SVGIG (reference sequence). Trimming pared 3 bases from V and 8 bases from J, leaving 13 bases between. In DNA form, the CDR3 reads TGTGCCTGGAGGTTGGACATCGAGGAAAAACTGTTTTTT. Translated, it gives CAWRLDIEEKLFF.

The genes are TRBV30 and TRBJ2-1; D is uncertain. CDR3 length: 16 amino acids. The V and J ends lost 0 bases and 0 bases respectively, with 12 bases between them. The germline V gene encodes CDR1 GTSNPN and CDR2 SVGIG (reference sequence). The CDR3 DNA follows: TGTGCCTGGAGTGTATTTTGGGCGAGCTCCTACAATGAGCAGTTCTTC. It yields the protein CAWSVFWASSYNEQFF.

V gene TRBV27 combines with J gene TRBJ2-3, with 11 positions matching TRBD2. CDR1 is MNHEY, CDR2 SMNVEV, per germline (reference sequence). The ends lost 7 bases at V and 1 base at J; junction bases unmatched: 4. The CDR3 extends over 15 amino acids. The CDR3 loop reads CASKTGLAGTDTQYF. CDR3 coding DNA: TGTGCCAGCAAGACGGGACTAGCGGGCACAGATACGCAGTATTTT.

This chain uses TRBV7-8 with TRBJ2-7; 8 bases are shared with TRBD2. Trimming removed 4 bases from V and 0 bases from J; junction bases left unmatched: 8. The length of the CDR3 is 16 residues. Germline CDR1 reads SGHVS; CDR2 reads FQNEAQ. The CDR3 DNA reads TGTGCCAGCAGCTCACTAGCGGAGGGGAGCTCCTACGAGCAGTACTTC. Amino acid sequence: CASSSLAEGSSYEQYF.

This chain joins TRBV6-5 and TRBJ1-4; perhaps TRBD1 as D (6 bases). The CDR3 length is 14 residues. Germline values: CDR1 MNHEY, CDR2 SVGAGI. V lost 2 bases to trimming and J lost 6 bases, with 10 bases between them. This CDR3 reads CASSYGQGYEKLFF. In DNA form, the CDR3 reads TGTGCCAGCAGTTACGGCCAGGGGTATGAAAAACTGTTTTTT.

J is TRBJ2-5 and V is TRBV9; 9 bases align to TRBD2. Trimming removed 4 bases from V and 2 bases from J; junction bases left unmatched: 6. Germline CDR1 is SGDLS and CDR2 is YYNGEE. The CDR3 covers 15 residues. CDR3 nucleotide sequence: TGTGCCAGCAGCAAAAGCGGGAGGCCACAAGAGACCCAGTACTTC. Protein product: CASSKSGRPQETQYF.

In DNA, the CDR3 is TGCGCCAGCAGCGCGGGACAGGGGTTGGGGCAAGAGACCCAGTACTTC. Amino acids: CASSAGQGLGQETQYF. The chain joins TRBV5-1 to TRBJ2-5; 10 bases line up with TRBD1. Germline V CDR1 and CDR2: SGHRS, YFSETQ. Trimming cost V 4 bases and J 2 bases; bases outside gene matches: 8. This CDR3 contains 16 residues.

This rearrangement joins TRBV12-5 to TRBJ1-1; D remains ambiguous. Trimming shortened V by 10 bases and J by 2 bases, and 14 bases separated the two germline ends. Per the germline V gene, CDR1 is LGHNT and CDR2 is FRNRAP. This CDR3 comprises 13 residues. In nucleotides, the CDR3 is TGTGCTACCCTTGGGAGGGATAACACTGAAGCTTTCTTT. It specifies CATLGRDNTEAFF.

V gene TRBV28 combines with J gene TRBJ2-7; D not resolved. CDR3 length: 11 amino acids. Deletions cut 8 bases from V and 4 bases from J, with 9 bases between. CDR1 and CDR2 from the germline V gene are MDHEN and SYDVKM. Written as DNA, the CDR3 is TGTGCCAGCCGCAGGCGTTACGAGCAGTACTTC. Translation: CASRRRYEQYF.

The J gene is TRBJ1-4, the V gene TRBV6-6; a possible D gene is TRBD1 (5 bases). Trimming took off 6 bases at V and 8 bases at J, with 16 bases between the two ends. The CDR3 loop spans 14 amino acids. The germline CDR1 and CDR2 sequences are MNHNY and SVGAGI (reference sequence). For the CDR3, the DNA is TGTGCCAGCAGCGGTGGTGGGGGGAGAGAAAAACTGTTTTTT. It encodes CASSGGGGREKLFF.

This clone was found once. The DNA for the CDR3 is TGTGCCAGCAGCCCTGTGGCAGGGCAAGAGACCCAGTACTTC. This sequence encodes CASSPVAGQETQYF. The chain couples TRBV5-4 to TRBJ2-5, with D perhaps matching TRBD1 (5 bases). V lost 4 bases to trimming and J lost 2 bases, with 12 bases between them. The CDR3 is 14 amino acids. Germline V gene sequence: CDR1 SGHNT, CDR2 YYREEE (reference sequence). The full variable domain, rest sourced from reference TRBV5-4 and TRBJ2-5, is ETGVTQSPTHLIKTRGQQVTLRCSSQSGHNTVSWYQQALGQGPQFIFQYYREEENGRGNFPPRFSGLQFPNYSSELNVNALELDDSALYLCASSPVAGQETQYFGPGTRLLVL.

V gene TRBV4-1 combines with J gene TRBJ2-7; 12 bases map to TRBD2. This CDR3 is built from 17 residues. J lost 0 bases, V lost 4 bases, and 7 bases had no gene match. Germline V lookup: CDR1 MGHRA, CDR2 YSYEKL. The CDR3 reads CASSPGLAGRHSYEQYF. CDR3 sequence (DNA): TGCGCCAGCAGCCCGGGACTAGCGGGCCGCCACTCCTACGAGCAGTACTTC.

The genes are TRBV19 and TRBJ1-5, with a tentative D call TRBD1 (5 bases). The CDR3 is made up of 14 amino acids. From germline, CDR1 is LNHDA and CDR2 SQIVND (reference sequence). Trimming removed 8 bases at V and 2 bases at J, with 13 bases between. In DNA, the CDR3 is TGTGCCAGTCGGCCAGGGATGGGCAATCAGCCCCAGCATTTT. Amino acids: CASRPGMGNQPQHF.

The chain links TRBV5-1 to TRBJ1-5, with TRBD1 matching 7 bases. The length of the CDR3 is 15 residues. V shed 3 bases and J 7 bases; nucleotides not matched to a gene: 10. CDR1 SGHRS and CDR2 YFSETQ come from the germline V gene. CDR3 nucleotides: TGCGCCAGCAGCTGGGCGACAGGGCCGGACCAGCCCCAGCATTTT. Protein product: CASSWATGPDQPQHF.

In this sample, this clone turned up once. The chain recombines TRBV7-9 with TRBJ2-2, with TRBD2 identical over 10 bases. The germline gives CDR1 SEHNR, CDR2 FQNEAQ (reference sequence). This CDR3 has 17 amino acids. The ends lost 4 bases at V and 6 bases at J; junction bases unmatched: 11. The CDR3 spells CASSSSQLAGVPGELFF. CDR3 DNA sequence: TGTGCCAGCAGCTCCTCCCAGCTAGCGGGAGTTCCCGGGGAGCTGTTTTTT.

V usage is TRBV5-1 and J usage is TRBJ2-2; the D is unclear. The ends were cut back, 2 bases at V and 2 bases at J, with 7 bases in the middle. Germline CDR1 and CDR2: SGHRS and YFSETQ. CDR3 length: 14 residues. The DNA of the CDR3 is TGCGCCAGCAGCTTAAGACTTAACACCGGGGAGCTGTTTTTT. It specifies CASSLRLNTGELFF.

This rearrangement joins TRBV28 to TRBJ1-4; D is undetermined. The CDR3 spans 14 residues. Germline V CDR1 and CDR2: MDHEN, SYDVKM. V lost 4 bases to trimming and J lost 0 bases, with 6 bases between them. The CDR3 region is CASSSGSTNEKLFF. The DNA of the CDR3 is TGTGCCAGCAGTTCGGGGTCAACTAATGAAAAACTGTTTTTT. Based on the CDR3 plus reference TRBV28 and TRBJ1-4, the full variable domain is DVKVTQSSRYLVKRTGEKVFLECVQDMDHENMFWYRQDPGLGLRLIYFSYDVKMKEKGDIPEGYSVSREKKERFSLILESASTNQTSMYLCASSSGSTNEKLFFGSGTQLSVL.

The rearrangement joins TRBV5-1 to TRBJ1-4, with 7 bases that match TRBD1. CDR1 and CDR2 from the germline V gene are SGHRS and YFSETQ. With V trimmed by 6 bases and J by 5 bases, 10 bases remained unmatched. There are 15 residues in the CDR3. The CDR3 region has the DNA TGCGCCAGCACCATTTTGGGACAGCAAAATGAAAAACTGTTTTTT. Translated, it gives CASTILGQQNEKLFF. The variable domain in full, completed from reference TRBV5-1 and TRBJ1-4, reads KAGVTQTPRYLIKTRGQQVTLSCSPISGHRSVSWYQQTPGQGLQFLFEYFSETQRNKGNFPGRFSGRQFSNSRSEMNVSTLELGDSALYLCASTILGQQNEKLFFGSGTQLSVL.

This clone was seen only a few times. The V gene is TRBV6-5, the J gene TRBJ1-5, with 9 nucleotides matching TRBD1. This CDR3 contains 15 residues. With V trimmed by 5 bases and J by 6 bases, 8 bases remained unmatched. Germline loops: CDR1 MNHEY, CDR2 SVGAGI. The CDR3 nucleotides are TGTGCCAGCAGTCAGGACAGGGGAGTTATTCAGCCCCAGCATTTT. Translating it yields CASSQDRGVIQPQHF.

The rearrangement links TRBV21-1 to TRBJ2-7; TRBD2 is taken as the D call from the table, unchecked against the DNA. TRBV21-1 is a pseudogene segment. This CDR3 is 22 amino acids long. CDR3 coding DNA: TGTGCCAGCAGCAAAGGTCACAGGATGGGACCTTGCCGGGAGGGCCTCGTAGACGAGCAGTACTTC. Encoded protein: CASSKGHRMGPCREGLVDEQYF.

CDR3 DNA: TGTGCCAGCAGCCGGGCGCGACTAGCGCTCACAGATACGCAGTATTTT. It specifies CASSRARLALTDTQYF. The V gene is TRBV28, the J gene TRBJ2-3, with 8 bases identical to TRBD2. CDR3 length: 16 amino acids. With V trimmed by 6 bases and J by 2 bases, 10 bases remained unmatched. Germline loops: CDR1 MDHEN, CDR2 SYDVKM. The whole variable domain, filled in from reference TRBV28 and TRBJ2-3, reads DVKVTQSSRYLVKRTGEKVFLECVQDMDHENMFWYRQDPGLGLRLIYFSYDVKMKEKGDIPEGYSVSREKKERFSLILESASTNQTSMYLCASSRARLALTDTQYFGPGTRLTVL.

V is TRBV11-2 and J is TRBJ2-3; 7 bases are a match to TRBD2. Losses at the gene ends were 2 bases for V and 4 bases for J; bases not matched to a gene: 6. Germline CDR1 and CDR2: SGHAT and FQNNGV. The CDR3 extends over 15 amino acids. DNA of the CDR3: TGTGCCAGCAGCTTAAGCGCTAGCGGATCAGATACGCAGTATTTT. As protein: CASSLSASGSDTQYF.

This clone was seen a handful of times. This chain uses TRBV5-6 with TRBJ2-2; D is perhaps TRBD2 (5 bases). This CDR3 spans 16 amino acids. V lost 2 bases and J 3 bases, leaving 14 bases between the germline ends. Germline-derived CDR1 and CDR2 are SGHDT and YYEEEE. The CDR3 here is CASSFSARRDTGELFF. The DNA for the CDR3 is TGTGCCAGCAGCTTTTCGGCCCGGCGGGACACCGGGGAGCTGTTTTTT.

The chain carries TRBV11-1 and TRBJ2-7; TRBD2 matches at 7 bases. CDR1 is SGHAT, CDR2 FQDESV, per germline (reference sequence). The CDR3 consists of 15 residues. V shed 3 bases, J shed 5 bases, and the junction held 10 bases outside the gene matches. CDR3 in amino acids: CASSLHPGGQNEQYF. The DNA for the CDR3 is TGTGCCAGCAGCTTGCACCCGGGGGGTCAGAACGAGCAGTACTTC. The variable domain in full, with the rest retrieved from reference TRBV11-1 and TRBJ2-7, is EAEVAQSPRYKITEKSQAVAFWCDPISGHATLYWYRQILGQGPELLVQFQDESVVDDSQLPKDRFSAERLKGVDSTLKIQPAELGDSAMYLCASSLHPGGQNEQYFGPGTRLTVT.

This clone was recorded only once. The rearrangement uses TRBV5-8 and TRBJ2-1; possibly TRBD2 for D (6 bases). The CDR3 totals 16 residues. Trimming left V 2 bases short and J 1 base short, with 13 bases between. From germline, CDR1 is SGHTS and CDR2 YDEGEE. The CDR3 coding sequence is TGTGCCAGCAGCTTCTCGGGCGGGACTTCCTACAATGAGCAGTTCTTC. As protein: CASSFSGGTSYNEQFF.

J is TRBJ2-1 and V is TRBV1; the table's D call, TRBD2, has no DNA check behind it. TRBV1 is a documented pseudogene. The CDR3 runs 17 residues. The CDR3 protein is CTSSQKGIAGGREEQFF. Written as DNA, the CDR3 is TGCACCAGCAGCCAAAAGGGAATAGCGGGAGGGCGAGAGGAGCAGTTCTTC.

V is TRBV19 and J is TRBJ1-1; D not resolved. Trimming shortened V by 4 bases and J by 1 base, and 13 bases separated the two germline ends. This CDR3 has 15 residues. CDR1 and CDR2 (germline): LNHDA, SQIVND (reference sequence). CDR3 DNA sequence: TGTGCCAGTAGTAGCCATTCAGGACCGAACACTGAAGCTTTCTTT. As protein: CASSSHSGPNTEAFF.